The entry below gives a single T cell receptor beta chain sequence along with its context. Its antigen is unidentified. From its re-call of the 5' RACE reads, TCRdb lists each CDR3 protein once, without DNA. The table lists about 160,000 distinct CDR3 sequences, with roughly 2.4% in the top ten. The data belong to a study of monozygotic twins with inflammatory bowel disease. The study, taken as a whole, reports: Those with IBD had lower TCRbeta diversity (inverse Simpson) than their healthy co-twins did.

Germline V gives CDR1 DFQATT, CDR2 SNEGSKA (reference sequence). The CDR3 extends over 14 amino acids. This sequence was found in a human donor with ulcerative colitis or Crohn's disease, or a healthy co-twin of an affected twin (not recorded which). The rearrangement uses TRBV20-1 and TRBJ2-7; TCRdb lists TRBD2, though no DNA is available to test this call. The sequenced sample consisted of blood. CDR3 residues: CSATRLAGNYEQYF.